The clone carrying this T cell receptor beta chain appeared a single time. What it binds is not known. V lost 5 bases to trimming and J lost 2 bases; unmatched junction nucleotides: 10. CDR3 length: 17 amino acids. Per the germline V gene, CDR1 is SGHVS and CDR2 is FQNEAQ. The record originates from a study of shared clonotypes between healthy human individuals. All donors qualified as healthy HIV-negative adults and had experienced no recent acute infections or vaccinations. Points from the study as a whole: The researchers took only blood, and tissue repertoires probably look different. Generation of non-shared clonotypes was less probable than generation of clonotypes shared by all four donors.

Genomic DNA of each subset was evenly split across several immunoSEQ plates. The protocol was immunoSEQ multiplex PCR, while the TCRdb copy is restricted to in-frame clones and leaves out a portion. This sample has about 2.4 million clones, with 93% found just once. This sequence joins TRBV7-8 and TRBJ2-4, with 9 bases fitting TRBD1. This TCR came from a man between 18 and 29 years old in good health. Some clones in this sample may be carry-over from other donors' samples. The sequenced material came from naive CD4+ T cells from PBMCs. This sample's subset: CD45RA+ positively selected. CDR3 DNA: TGTGCCAGCAGCCGTACTTACACAGGGGGCTCCAAAAACATTCAGTACTTC. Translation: CASSRTYTGGSKNIQYF.